This TCR beta chain was recovered during a study of T-cell reconstitution after alpha-beta-depleted transplantation in children. Unique molecular identifiers tagged the TCRbeta library. TCRdb re-analysed the PCR reads in MiXCR, keeping a single row per CDR3 protein. Of 150,000 to 250,000 distinct CDR3 sequences listed, 6.3% are singletons. This clonotype was seen repeatedly, ten times or more. Its cognate antigen is unknown. Study results and caveats: Expanded graft clones numbering several hundred reportedly gave rise to alpha-beta T cells about two months after transplant. When one year had passed after transplant, most T-cell counts and diversity came from newly produced T cells. In some patients, recipient T cells and intrathymic progenitors surviving conditioning explained high day-60 diversity.

The sample consisted of PBMCs, taken before TCRalphabeta/CD19-depleted stem cell transplant. This receptor was identified in a girl in the first two years of life with combined immunodeficiency, due to receive a stem cell transplant.

The CDR3 sequence: CASQEGIRNTIYF. The CDR3 bases are TGCGCCAGCCAGGAGGGTATCCGAAACACCATATATTTT. The V call is TRBV5-1, the J call TRBJ1-3; no firm D call. V was cut by 7 bases and J by 5 bases, with 13 bases left in between. Per the germline V gene, CDR1 is SGHRS and CDR2 is YFSETQ. The CDR3 spans 13 residues.